Presented here are 6 T cell receptor beta chains from one specimen sequenced in a study of cytomegalovirus exposure and HLA in healthy donors. The study ran its PCR with 60 Vbeta and 13 Jbeta primers. Clones were sequenced by immunoSEQ multiplex PCR, and TCRdb holds only the in-frame ones, with some missing. Among about 160,000 clones, about 65% were seen once, and the ten largest hold approximately 3%. What was sequenced was PBMCs. The receptors stem from a woman younger than 45 in good health and CMV-seronegative.

This clone was picked up a small number of times. The chain has TRBV5-1 and TRBJ2-5, with TRBD2 matching 10 bases. The CDR3 is 14 amino acids. The V gene end was trimmed by 2 bases and the J gene end by 11 bases; junction bases not matched to a gene: 9. Germline assignment: CDR1 SGHRS and CDR2 YFSETQ. The CDR3 loop reads CASSFSGGYDAQYF. CDR3 DNA: TGCGCCAGCAGCTTTAGCGGGGGGTATGATGCGCAGTACTTC.

Details on this clone: Other DNA sequences of this sample code for an identical CDR3. J is TRBJ2-3 and V is TRBV4-3; 12 nucleotides align to TRBD2. V was clipped by 2 bases and J by 3 bases; unmatched bases: 3. The CDR3 has 16 amino acids. Germline V lookup: CDR1 LGHNA, CDR2 YSLEER. The CDR3 loop reads CASSQLAGGPTDTQYF. In DNA form, the CDR3 reads TGCGCCAGCAGCCAACTAGCGGGAGGGCCTACAGATACGCAGTATTTT.

V gene TRBV28 combines with J gene TRBJ2-7; 8 nucleotides align to TRBD1. Trimming removed 6 bases from V and 3 bases from J; junction bases left unmatched: 7. From germline, CDR1 is MDHEN and CDR2 SYDVKM. This CDR3 contains 14 residues. DNA for the CDR3: TGTGCCAGCAGCCCTGGGACAGGCAACTACGAGCAGTACTTC. The encoded protein is CASSPGTGNYEQYF. Full variable domain (rest looked up from reference TRBV28 and TRBJ2-7): DVKVTQSSRYLVKRTGEKVFLECVQDMDHENMFWYRQDPGLGLRLIYFSYDVKMKEKGDIPEGYSVSREKKERFSLILESASTNQTSMYLCASSPGTGNYEQYFGPGTRLTVT.

This chain joins TRBV7-2 and TRBJ2-3; 7 bases agree with TRBD2. The CDR3 contains 16 residues. J lost 0 bases, V lost 5 bases, and 8 bases had no gene match. Germline V gene sequence: CDR1 SGHTA, CDR2 FQGNSA. Here the CDR3 DNA reads TGTGCCAGCAGCCTTTTCCCTAGCGGCAGCACAGATACGCAGTATTTT. Translation: CASSLFPSGSTDTQYF.

The chain carries TRBV9 and TRBJ1-1; 9 bases agree with TRBD1. V shed 3 bases and J 1 base; nucleotides not matched to a gene: 1. This CDR3 region has 14 residues. Germline V gene sequence: CDR1 SGDLS, CDR2 YYNGEE. CDR3 DNA: TGTGCCAGCAGCGACAGGGGGCAGAACACTGAAGCTTTCTTT. This encodes CASSDRGQNTEAFF.

This clone was observed a single time. V usage is TRBV4-1 and J usage is TRBJ2-7, with 8 bases that match TRBD1. Trimming at V came to 3 bases and at J to 2 bases, leaving 3 bases not matched to a gene. This CDR3 has 14 amino acids. In germline, CDR1 is MGHRA, CDR2 YSYEKL. As DNA, the CDR3 is TGCGCCAGCAGCCACCCGGACAGGGCCTACGAGCAGTACTTC. Its translation is CASSHPDRAYEQYF.